This T cell receptor beta chain emerged from a study of T cell responses to AZD1222 COVID-19 vaccine. Study summary: Recipients boosted at about 4 weeks or about 12 weeks are pooled. General study findings and limits: Reportedly, nearly half the spike-specific TCRs target unmutated variant regions. Only a handful of AZD1222 recipients were seropositive at baseline.

CDR3 length equals 13 residues. V was pared by 2 bases and J by 7 bases, with 9 bases between. In germline, CDR1 is SEHNR, CDR2 FQNEAQ (reference sequence). The assay was immunoSEQ multiplex PCR, and TCRdb's table has in-frame clones only and misses some. This sample has about 130,000 clones, with roughly 92% found just once. As concerns this clone: Its antigen is not identified.

The input for sequencing was peripheral blood, taken on day 0 of AZD1222 vaccination. The sequence was obtained from an adult in good health. The chain carries TRBV7-9 and TRBJ2-4; D ambiguous. The CDR3 region has the DNA TGTGCCAGCAGCTTACTACAAGGCAACATTCAGTACTTC. Encoded protein: CASSLLQGNIQYF.